This TCR beta chain was captured in a study of control samples from healthy donors and cancer patients. CDR1 MDHEN and CDR2 SYDVKM come from the germline V gene. The CDR3 consists of 13 residues. Trimming cost V 8 bases and J 4 bases, with 14 bases left between them. Libraries were prepared by immunoSEQ multiplex PCR; TCRdb keeps only in-frame clonotypes and omits some of them. Altogether roughly 130,000 clones are present, just under 95% being singletons, with the ten largest covering about 3.6%. V is TRBV28 and J is TRBJ1-2; D perhaps matches TRBD1 (5 bases). Source material: blood. The receptor was isolated from a man aged 25 to 40 in good health. CDR3 in DNA: TGTGCCAGCTGGGGCAGCCTTACCTATGGCTACACCTTC. Translating gives CASWGSLTYGYTF.